Below, 25 T cell receptor beta chains from the same sample are listed, as sequenced in a study of blood T cells in healthy people across ages. Alongside a J-beta primer mix, a sample-barcoded 5' primer served in a second PCR lasting about 7 to 12 cycles. Using its own MiXCR run on the 5' RACE reads, TCRdb lists one record per CDR3 protein. The table lists approximately 770,000 distinct CDR3 sequences, 55% to 70% of them singletons. Sequenced sample: blood. These receptors were obtained from a man aged 30 to 45 in good health.

This sequence joins TRBV10-3 and TRBJ2-7, with D hard to call. Trimming shortened V by 3 bases and J by 5 bases, and 17 bases separated the two germline ends. The CDR3 is made up of 15 amino acids. The germline gives CDR1 ENHRY, CDR2 SYGVKD. CDR3 in amino acids: CAISDTVASSHEQYF. CDR3 DNA: TGTGCCATCAGTGATACGGTAGCTTCGTCTCACGAGCAGTACTTC.

The gene calls are TRBV7-9 and TRBJ1-1; D is unresolved. Germline loops: CDR1 SEHNR, CDR2 FQNEAQ (reference sequence). This CDR3 contains 15 residues. Trimming shortened V by 1 base and J by 0 bases, and 9 bases separated the two germline ends. The CDR3 region is CASSLVGMVNTEAFF. The CDR3 coding sequence is TGTGCCAGCAGCTTAGTAGGCATGGTGAACACTGAAGCTTTCTTT.

The chain couples TRBV5-5 to TRBJ2-1; the match to TRBD1 covers 9 bases. J gave up 8 bases and V 3 bases, and 12 bases lay outside the gene matches. The CDR3 runs 16 residues. CDR1 and CDR2 (germline): SGHKS, YYEKEE (reference sequence). This chain's CDR3 is CASSWLWDRAFDEQFF. In DNA form, the CDR3 reads TGTGCCAGCAGCTGGCTCTGGGACAGGGCTTTTGATGAGCAGTTCTTC.

The gene calls are TRBV25-1 and TRBJ2-1; 7 nucleotides agree with TRBD2. V shed 6 bases and J 6 bases; nucleotides not matched to a gene: 8. CDR1 is MGHDK, CDR2 SYGVNS, per germline. There are 14 residues in the CDR3. CDR3 in amino acids: CASRGTSARNEQFF. CDR3 DNA sequence: TGTGCCAGCAGGGGAACTAGCGCTCGCAATGAGCAGTTCTTC.

This rearrangement joins TRBV20-1 to TRBJ2-5, with D maybe TRBD1 (5 bases). Trimming took off 4 bases at V and 4 bases at J, with 22 bases between the two ends. Germline loops: CDR1 DFQATT, CDR2 SNEGSKA (reference sequence). The CDR3 length is 16 residues. The CDR3 DNA follows: TGCAGTGCTATATCCCCTGCGCAGACAGTTGGAGAGACCCAGTACTTC. Translating gives CSAISPAQTVGETQYF.

The chain joins TRBV6-5 to TRBJ1-2, with D uncertain. V gave up 0 bases and J gave up 7 bases, with 9 bases separating them. Germline values: CDR1 MNHEY, CDR2 SVGAGI. CDR3 size: 13 residues. The CDR3 DNA reads as TGTGCCAGCAGTTACTCGTTTGGCCGTGGCTACACCTTC. Translating gives CASSYSFGRGYTF.

This sequence joins TRBV5-1 and TRBJ2-1, with 10 bases aligning to TRBD2. Per the germline V gene, CDR1 is SGHRS and CDR2 is YFSETQ. The V and J ends lost 5 bases and 8 bases, in that order; junction bases with no gene match: 10. The CDR3 covers 15 residues. The CDR3 bases are TGCGCCAGCAGGGGCCTCGGGACTAGCGTTGATGAGCAGTTCTTC. This gives the protein CASRGLGTSVDEQFF.

The chain carries TRBV20-1 and TRBJ2-1; 10 bases are shared with TRBD2. Germline CDR1 and CDR2: DFQATT and SNEGSKA (reference sequence). J lost 6 bases, V lost 3 bases, and 8 bases had no gene match. There are 15 residues in the CDR3. This chain's CDR3 is CSASPTSGDPNEQFF. As DNA, the CDR3 is TGCAGTGCTAGCCCCACTAGCGGGGACCCCAATGAGCAGTTCTTC.

Here the CDR3 DNA reads TGTGCCAGCAGAAACGGACTAGCCGCCTACAATGAGCAGTTCTTC. It specifies CASRNGLAAYNEQFF. The V gene is TRBV6-5, the J gene TRBJ2-1; TRBD2 agrees at 8 bases. Per the germline V gene, CDR1 is MNHEY and CDR2 is SVGAGI. This CDR3 is 15 amino acids long. V trimming: 6 bases; J trimming: 2 bases; junction bases outside the gene matches: 6.

The gene calls are TRBV7-9 and TRBJ2-2, with D hard to call. This CDR3 has 15 amino acids. V dropped 4 bases and J dropped 0 bases, with 9 bases sitting between them. CDR1 and CDR2 (germline): SEHNR, FQNEAQ (reference sequence). The CDR3 nucleotides read TGTGCCAGCAGCTCCAGCTTCGCGAACACCGGGGAGCTGTTTTTT. Amino acids: CASSSSFANTGELFF.

This chain joins TRBV6-5 and TRBJ2-2, with D possibly TRBD1 on 6 matching bases. Between the trimmed V and J ends, which lost 8 bases and 4 bases, there was a span of 11 bases. CDR1 is MNHEY and CDR2 is SVGAGI in the germline V gene. The CDR3 covers 13 residues. The CDR3 sequence is CASASRGTGELFF. CDR3 DNA sequence: TGTGCCAGCGCCTCCAGGGGCACCGGGGAGCTGTTTTTT.

The V call is TRBV7-9, the J call TRBJ1-2; 7 bases are shared with TRBD1. CDR3 size: 13 residues. V dropped 8 bases and J dropped 6; count of bases not matched to a gene: 9. The germline V gene has CDR1 SEHNR and CDR2 FQNEAQ (reference sequence). CDR3 DNA: TGTGCCAGCGACAGGGAGATCGGGCATGGCTACACCTTC. Protein sequence: CASDREIGHGYTF.

The chain links TRBV28 to TRBJ2-7; D perhaps matches TRBD2 (5 bases). V lost 3 bases and J 4 bases, leaving 13 bases between the germline ends. The CDR3 is made up of 14 amino acids. CDR1 is MDHEN, CDR2 SYDVKM, per germline. CDR3 amino acids: CASSFEGVGYEQYF. The DNA of the CDR3 is TGTGCCAGCAGTTTCGAGGGAGTTGGTTACGAGCAGTACTTC.

CDR3 amino acids: CSAQGGTSGRLHEQYF. CDR3 DNA: TGCAGCGCCCAGGGTGGGACTAGCGGGAGGCTCCACGAGCAGTACTTC. This sequence joins TRBV29-1 and TRBJ2-7; 15 bases are shared with TRBD2. The CDR3 extends over 16 amino acids. Looked up from germline, CDR1 is SQVTM and CDR2 is ANQGSEA. V lost 7 bases and J lost 5; bases outside the gene matches: 12.

This clonotype was seen only once. The chain employs TRBV2 and TRBJ2-6; possibly TRBD1 for D (6 bases). Germline lookup yields CDR1 SNHLY and CDR2 FYNNEI. The CDR3 loop spans 14 amino acids. The V end was cut by 9 bases, the J end by 2 bases, with 11 bases between. The CDR3 DNA follows: TGTGCCAGTCTAGGACAGCCTGGGGCCAACGTCCTGACTTTC. Amino acids: CASLGQPGANVLTF.

This clonotype was counted a few times. A junction boundary mismatches the germline segment, possibly from a read error. This chain joins TRBV6-2 or TRBV6-3 and TRBJ1-5; no reliable D call. This CDR3 contains 14 residues. Germline V gives CDR1 MNHEY, CDR2 SVGEGT. The CDR3 is CASSHSEDYQPQHF. CDR3 bases: TGTGCCAGCAGTCACTCGGAAGACTATCAGCCCCAGCATTTT.

This clonotype was detected only once. A read error may produce the germline difference seen at one junction end. The chain carries TRBV12-3 or TRBV12-4 and TRBJ2-1; 10 nucleotides line up with TRBD1. This CDR3 has 17 residues. The CDR3 loop reads CASRLGSGQGPLNEQFF. CDR3 sequence (DNA): TGTGCCAGCCGTTTAGGGTCGGGACAGGGGCCACTCAATGAGCAGTTCTTC.

The J gene is TRBJ2-3, the V gene TRBV9; 8 bases line up with TRBD2. Germline CDR1 SGDLS, CDR2 YYNGEE. With 3 bases clipped from V and 5 bases from J, the junction kept 11 bases outside the gene matches. The CDR3 runs 16 residues. The CDR3: CASSAERGRPLDTQYF. The CDR3 nucleotides read TGTGCCAGCAGCGCCGAGCGGGGGCGACCCCTAGATACGCAGTATTTT.

A word on this clonotype: A much larger clone differs from this one at a single base, so this may be a read error. This chain uses TRBV15 with TRBJ2-1; D is unresolved. The CDR3 runs to 15 residues. Germline CDR1 and CDR2: LNHNV and YYDKDF (reference sequence). Here the CDR3 DNA reads TGTGCCGCCAGCAGAGTGGGCCTTAGAGGCAATGAGCAGTTCTTC. Its translation: CAASRVGLRGNEQFF.

The chain uses TRBV7-2 and TRBJ1-2; no reliable D call. CDR1 is SGHTA, CDR2 FQGNSA, per germline. The CDR3 is made up of 11 amino acids. Trimming stripped 8 bases from V and 6 bases from J, with 10 bases between. CDR3 residues: CASLAPNGYTF. The CDR3 nucleotides read TGTGCCAGCCTCGCCCCAAATGGCTACACCTTC.

The chain employs TRBV11-2 and TRBJ1-1; D not resolved. The V and J ends lost 0 bases and 8 bases respectively, with 10 bases between them. This CDR3 contains 13 residues. CDR1 and CDR2 (germline): SGHAT, FQNNGV. CDR3 sequence: CASSLDLRREAFF. For the CDR3, the DNA is TGTGCCAGCAGCTTAGATCTGCGCAGGGAAGCTTTCTTT. The entire variable domain, with the rest obtained from reference TRBV11-2 and TRBJ1-1, is as follows: EAGVAQSPRYKIIEKRQSVAFWCNPISGHATLYWYQQILGQGPKLLIQFQNNGVVDDSQLPKDRFSAERLKGVDSTLKIQPAKLEDSAVYLCASSLDLRREAFFGQGTRLTVV.

The J gene is TRBJ2-3, the V gene TRBV12-3 or TRBV12-4, with D perhaps TRBD2 (6 bases). This CDR3 contains 15 residues. Deletions cut 6 bases from V and 5 bases from J, with 18 bases between. Here the CDR3 reads CASSSVPGAGDTQYF. In DNA, the CDR3 is TGTGCCAGCAGCTCGGTTCCGGGAGCTGGAGATACGCAGTATTTT.

This clonotype was counted a single time. The V gene is TRBV19, the J gene TRBJ2-5, with 9 bases aligning to TRBD2. This CDR3 has 15 amino acids. The J segment lost 11 bases and the V segment lost 6 bases, leaving 16 bases of the junction unmatched. Germline values: CDR1 LNHDA, CDR2 SQIVND (reference sequence). This chain's CDR3 is CASSKREDGSDEQYF. The CDR3 region has the DNA TGTGCCAGTAGCAAGCGGGAGGACGGGAGCGATGAGCAGTACTTC.

The V gene is TRBV9, the J gene TRBJ2-1; D is perhaps TRBD1 or TRBD2 (6 bases each). Trimming removed 0 bases at V and 2 bases at J, with 12 bases between. Germline V gene data show CDR1 as SGDLS and CDR2 as YYNGEE. CDR3 length: 16 residues. CDR3: CASSVGGGTTYNEQFF. The CDR3 region has the DNA TGTGCCAGCAGCGTAGGAGGGGGGACCACCTACAATGAGCAGTTCTTC.

V is TRBV12-3 or TRBV12-4 and J is TRBJ2-2, with a tentative D call TRBD1 (6 bases). The CDR3 is 14 amino acids. V was cut by 6 bases and J by 4 bases, with 12 bases left in between. CDR3 sequence reads: CASSLDRTTGELFF. CDR3 sequence (DNA): TGTGCCAGCAGCCTAGACAGGACCACCGGGGAGCTGTTTTTT.